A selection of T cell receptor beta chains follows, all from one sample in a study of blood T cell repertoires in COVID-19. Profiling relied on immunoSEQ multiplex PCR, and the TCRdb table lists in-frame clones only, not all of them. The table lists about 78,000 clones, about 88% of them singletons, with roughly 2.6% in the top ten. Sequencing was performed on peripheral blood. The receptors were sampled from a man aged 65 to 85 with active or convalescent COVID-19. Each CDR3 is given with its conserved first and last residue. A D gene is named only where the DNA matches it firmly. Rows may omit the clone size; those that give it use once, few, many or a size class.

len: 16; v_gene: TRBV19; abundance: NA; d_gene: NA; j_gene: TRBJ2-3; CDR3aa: CASSLGGLTSTDTQYF; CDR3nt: TGTGCCAGTAGTCTCGGGGGGCTGACTAGCACAGATACGCAGTATTTT
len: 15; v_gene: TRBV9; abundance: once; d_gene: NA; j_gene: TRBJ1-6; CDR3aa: CASSWAESYNSPLHF; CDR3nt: TGTGCCAGCAGCTGGGCTGAATCCTATAATTCACCCCTCCACTTT
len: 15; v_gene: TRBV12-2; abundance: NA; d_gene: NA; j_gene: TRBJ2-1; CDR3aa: CASKAGGERGNEQFF; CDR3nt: TGTGCAAGTAAAGCGGGAGGAGAGAGGGGGAATGAGCAGTTCTTC
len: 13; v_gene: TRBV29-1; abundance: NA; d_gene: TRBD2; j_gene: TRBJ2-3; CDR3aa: CSVGGLGTDTQYF; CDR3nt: TGCAGCGTTGGGGGACTAGGCACAGATACGCAGTATTTT
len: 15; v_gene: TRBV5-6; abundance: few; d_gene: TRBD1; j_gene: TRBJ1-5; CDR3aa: CASSSGTGLNQPQHF; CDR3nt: TGTGCCAGCAGCTCCGGGACAGGCCTCAATCAGCCCCAGCATTTT
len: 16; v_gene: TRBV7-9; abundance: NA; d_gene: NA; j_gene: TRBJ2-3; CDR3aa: CASSPSTAQGTDTQYF; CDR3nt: TGTGCCAGCAGCCCGTCCACTGCTCAGGGCACAGATACGCAGTATTTT
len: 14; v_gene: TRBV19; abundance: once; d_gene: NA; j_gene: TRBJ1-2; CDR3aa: CASSVDQGSRGYTF; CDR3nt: TGTGCCAGTAGCGTCGACCAGGGGTCGCGCGGCTACACCTTC
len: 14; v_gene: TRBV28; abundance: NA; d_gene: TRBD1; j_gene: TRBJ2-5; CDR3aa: CASSPQGAGETQYF; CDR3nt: TGTGCCAGCAGTCCACAGGGGGCAGGGGAGACCCAGTACTTC
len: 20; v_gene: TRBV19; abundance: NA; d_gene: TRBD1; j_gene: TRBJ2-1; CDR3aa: CASSSRGQGARGGRNKEQFF; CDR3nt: TGTGCCAGTAGTTCAAGGGGACAGGGGGCTCGAGGCGGGAGGAATAAGGAGCAGTTCTTC
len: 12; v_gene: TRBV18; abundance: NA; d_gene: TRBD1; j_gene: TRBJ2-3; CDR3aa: CASSPGQMTQYF; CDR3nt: TGTGCCAGCTCACCGGGACAGATGACGCAGTATTTT
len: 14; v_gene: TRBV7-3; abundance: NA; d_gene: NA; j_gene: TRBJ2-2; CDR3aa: CASSLTGGSGELFF; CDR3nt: TGTGCCAGCAGCTTAACGGGGGGATCCGGGGAGCTGTTTTTT